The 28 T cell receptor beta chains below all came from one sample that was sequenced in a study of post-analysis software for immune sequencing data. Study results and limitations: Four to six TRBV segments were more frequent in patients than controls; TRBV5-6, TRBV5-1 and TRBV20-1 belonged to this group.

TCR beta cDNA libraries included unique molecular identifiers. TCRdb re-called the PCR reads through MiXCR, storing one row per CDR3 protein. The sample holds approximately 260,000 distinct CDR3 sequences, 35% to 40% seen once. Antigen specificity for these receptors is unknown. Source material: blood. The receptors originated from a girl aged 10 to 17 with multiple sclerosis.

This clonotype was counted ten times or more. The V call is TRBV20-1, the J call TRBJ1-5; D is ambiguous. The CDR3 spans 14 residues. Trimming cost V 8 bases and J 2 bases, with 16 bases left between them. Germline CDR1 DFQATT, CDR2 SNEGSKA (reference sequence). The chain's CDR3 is CSTSPPGRNQPQHF. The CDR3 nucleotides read TGCAGTACCAGTCCACCGGGCCGCAATCAGCCCCAGCATTTT.

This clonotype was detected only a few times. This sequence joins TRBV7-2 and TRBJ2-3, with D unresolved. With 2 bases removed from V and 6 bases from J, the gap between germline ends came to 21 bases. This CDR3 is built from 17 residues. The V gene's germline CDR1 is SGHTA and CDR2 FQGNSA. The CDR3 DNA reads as TGTGCCAGCAGCTTACTAGGGCCAGCCCACGGTATGGATACGCAGTATTTT. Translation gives CASSLLGPAHGMDTQYF. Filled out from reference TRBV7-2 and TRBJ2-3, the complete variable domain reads GAGVSQSPSNKVTEKGKDVELRCDPISGHTALYWYRQSLGQGLEFLIYFQGNSAPDKSGLPSDRFSAERTGGSVSTLTIQRTQQEDSAVYLCASSLLGPAHGMDTQYFGPGTRLTVL.

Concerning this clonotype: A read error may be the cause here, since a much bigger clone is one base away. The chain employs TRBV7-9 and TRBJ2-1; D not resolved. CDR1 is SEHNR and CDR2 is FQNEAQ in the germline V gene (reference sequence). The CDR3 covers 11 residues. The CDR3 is CTSSSWDEQFF. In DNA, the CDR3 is TGTACCAGCAGCTCCTGGGATGAGCAGTTCTTC.

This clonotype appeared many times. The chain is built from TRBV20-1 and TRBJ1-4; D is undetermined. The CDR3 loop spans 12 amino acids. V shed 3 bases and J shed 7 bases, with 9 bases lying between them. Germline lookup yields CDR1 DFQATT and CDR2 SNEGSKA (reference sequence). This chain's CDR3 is CSASNPREKLFF. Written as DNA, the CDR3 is TGCAGTGCTAGTAATCCTCGTGAAAAACTGTTTTTT.

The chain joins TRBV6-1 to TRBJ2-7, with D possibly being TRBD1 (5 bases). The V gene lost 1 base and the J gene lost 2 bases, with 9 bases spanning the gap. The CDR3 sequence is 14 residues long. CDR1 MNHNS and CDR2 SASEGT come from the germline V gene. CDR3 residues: CASSEEGAAYEQYF. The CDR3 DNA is TGTGCCAGCAGTGAAGAAGGGGCAGCCTACGAGCAGTACTTC.

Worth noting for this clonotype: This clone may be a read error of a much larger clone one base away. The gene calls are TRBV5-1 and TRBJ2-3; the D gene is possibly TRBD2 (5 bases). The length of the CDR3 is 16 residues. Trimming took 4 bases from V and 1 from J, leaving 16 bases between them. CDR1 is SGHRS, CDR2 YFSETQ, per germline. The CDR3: CASSIEGIGGTDTQYF. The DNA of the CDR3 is TGCGCCAGCAGCATAGAGGGAATAGGAGGCACAGATACGCAGTATTTT.

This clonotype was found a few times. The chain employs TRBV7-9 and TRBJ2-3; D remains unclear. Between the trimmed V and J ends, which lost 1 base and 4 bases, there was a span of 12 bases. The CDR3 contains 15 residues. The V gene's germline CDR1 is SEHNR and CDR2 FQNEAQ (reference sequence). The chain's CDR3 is CASSLVSPYADTQYF. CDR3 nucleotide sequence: TGTGCCAGCAGCTTAGTTTCCCCCTATGCAGATACGCAGTATTTT.

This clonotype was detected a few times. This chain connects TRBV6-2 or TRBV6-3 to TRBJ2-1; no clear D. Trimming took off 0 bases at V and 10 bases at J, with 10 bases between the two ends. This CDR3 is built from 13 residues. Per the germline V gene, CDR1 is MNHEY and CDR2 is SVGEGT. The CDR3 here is CASSYSMYREQFF. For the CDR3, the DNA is TGTGCCAGCAGTTACTCGATGTACCGGGAGCAGTTCTTC.

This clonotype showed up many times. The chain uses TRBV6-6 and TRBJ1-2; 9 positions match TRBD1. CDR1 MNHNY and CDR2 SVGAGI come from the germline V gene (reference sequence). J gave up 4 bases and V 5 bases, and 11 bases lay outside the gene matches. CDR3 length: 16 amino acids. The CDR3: CASSPGTGRNPYGYTF. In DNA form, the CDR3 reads TGTGCCAGCAGTCCGGGGACAGGGAGAAACCCCTATGGCTACACCTTC.

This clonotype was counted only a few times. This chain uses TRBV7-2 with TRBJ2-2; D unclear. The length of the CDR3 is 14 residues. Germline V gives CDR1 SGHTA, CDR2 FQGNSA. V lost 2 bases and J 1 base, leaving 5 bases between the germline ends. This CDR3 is CASSLQKNTGELFF. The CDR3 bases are TGTGCCAGCAGCTTACAAAAGAACACCGGGGAGCTGTTTTTT.

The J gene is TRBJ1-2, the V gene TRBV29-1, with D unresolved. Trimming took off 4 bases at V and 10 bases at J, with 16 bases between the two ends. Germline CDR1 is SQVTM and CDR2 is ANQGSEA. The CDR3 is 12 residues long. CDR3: CSVGAGKDAYTF. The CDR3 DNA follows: TGCAGCGTTGGGGCAGGAAAAGATGCCTACACCTTC.

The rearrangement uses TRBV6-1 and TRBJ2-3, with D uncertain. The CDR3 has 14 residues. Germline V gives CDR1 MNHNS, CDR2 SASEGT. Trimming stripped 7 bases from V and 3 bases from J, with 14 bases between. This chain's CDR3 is CASTEQSATDTQYF. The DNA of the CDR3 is TGTGCCAGCACCGAACAAAGCGCTACAGATACGCAGTATTTT.

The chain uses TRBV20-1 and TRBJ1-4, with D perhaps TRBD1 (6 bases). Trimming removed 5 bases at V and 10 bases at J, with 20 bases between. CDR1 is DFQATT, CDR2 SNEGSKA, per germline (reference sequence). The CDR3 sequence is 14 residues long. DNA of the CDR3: TGCAGTGCTTCTTTAGCCAGGGGCAATCGAAAACTGTTTTTT. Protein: CSASLARGNRKLFF.

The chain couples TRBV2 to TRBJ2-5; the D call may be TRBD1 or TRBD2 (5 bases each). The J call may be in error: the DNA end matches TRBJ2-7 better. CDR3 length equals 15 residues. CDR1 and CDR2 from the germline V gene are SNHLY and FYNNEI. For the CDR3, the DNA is TGTGCCAGCAGTGGTCTACGGGACCCCTCTTACGAGCAGTACTTC. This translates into CASSGLRDPSYEQYF.

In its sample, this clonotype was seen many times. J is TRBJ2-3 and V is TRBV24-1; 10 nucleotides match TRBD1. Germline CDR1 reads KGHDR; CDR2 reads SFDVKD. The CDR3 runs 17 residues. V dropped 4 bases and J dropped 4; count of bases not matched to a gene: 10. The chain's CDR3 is CATSDPPGQGISDTQYF. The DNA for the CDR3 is TGTGCCACCAGTGACCCCCCGGGACAGGGGATCTCAGATACGCAGTATTTT.

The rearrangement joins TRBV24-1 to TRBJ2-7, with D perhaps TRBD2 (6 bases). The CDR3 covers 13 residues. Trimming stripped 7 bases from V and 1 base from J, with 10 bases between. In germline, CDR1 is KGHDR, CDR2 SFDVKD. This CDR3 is CATSGSGSYEQYF. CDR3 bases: TGTGCCACCAGCGGAAGCGGGTCCTACGAGCAGTACTTC.

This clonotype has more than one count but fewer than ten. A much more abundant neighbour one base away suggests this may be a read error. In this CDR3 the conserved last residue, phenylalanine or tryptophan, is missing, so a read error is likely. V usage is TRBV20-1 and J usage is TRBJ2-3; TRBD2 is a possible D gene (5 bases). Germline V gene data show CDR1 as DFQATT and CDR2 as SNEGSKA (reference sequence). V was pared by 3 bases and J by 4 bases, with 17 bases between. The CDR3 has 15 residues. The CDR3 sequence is CSARRAESGADTQYC. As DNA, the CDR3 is TGCAGTGCTAGGCGGGCGGAATCGGGCGCAGATACGCAGTATTGT.

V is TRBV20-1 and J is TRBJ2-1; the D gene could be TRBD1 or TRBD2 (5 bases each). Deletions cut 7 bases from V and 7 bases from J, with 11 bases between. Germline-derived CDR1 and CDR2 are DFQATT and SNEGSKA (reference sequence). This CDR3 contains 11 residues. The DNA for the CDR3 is TGCAGTGTACGGGGCGGGAATGAGCAGTTCTTC. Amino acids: CSVRGGNEQFF.

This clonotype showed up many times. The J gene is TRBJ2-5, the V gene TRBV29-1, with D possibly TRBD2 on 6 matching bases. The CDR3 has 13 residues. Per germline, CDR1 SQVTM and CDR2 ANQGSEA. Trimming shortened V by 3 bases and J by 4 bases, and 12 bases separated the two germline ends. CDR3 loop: CSVDPGAGETQYF. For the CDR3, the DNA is TGCAGCGTTGACCCGGGAGCGGGAGAGACCCAGTACTTC.

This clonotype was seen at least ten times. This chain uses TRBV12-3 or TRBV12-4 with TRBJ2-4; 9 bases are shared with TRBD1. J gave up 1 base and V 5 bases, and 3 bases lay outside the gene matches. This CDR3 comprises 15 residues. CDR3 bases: TGTGCCAGCAGTCCCGGGACAGGGGCCAAAAACATTCAGTACTTC. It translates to CASSPGTGAKNIQYF.

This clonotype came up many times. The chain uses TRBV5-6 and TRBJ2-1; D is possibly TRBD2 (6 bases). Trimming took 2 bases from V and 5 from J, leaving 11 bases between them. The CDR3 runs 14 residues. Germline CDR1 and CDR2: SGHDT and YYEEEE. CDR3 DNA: TGTGCCAGCAGCTTCTTGGGGGGAAACAATGAGCAGTTCTTC. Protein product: CASSFLGGNNEQFF.

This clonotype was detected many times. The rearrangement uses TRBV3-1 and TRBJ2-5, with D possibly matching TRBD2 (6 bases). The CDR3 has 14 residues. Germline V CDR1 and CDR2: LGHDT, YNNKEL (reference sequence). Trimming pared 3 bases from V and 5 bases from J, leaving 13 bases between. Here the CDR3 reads CASSQPTSGETQYF. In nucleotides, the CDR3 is TGTGCCAGCAGCCAGCCGACTAGTGGGGAGACCCAGTACTTC.

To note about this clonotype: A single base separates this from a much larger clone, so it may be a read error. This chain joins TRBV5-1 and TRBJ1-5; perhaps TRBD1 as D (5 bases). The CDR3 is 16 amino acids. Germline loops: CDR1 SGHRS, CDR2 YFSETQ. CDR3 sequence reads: CAGSLGRSGGNQPQHF. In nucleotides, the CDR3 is TGCGCCGGCAGCTTGGGGCGCTCTGGCGGTAATCAGCCCCAGCATTTT.

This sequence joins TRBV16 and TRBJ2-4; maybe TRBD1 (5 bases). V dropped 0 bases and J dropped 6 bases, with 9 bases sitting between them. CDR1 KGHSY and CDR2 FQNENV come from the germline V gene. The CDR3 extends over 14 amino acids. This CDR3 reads CASSQSQDGNIQYF. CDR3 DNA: TGTGCCAGCAGCCAATCACAGGATGGAAACATTCAGTACTTC.

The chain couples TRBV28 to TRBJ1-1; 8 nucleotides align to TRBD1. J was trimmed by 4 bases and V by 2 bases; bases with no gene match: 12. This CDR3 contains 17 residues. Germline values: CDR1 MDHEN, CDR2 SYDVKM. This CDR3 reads CASSLQGASVLGTEAFF. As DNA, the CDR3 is TGTGCCAGCAGTTTACAGGGGGCGTCGGTCCTCGGCACTGAAGCTTTCTTT. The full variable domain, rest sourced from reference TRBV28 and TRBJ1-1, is DVKVTQSSRYLVKRTGEKVFLECVQDMDHENMFWYRQDPGLGLRLIYFSYDVKMKEKGDIPEGYSVSREKKERFSLILESASTNQTSMYLCASSLQGASVLGTEAFFGQGTRLTVV.

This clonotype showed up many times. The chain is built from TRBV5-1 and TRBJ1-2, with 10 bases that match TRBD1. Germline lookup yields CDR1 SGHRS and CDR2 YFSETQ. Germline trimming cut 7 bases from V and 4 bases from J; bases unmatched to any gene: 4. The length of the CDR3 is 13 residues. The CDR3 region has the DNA TGCGCCAGCGGACAGGGGGGCCCCTATGGCTACACCTTC. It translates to CASGQGGPYGYTF. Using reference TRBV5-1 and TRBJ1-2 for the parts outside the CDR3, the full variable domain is KAGVTQTPRYLIKTRGQQVTLSCSPISGHRSVSWYQQTPGQGLQFLFEYFSETQRNKGNFPGRFSGRQFSNSRSEMNVSTLELGDSALYLCASGQGGPYGYTFGSGTRLTVV.

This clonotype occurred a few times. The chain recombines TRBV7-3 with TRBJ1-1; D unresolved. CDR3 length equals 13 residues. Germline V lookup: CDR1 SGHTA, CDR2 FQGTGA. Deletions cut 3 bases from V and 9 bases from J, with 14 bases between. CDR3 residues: CASSLEILQKAFF. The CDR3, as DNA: TGTGCCAGCAGCTTGGAGATACTACAGAAAGCTTTCTTT.

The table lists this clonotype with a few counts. The CDR3 DNA reads as TGTGCCAGCAGTTCATGGGGTTGGGAGAGGAACACTGAAGCTTTCTTT. It codes for CASSSWGWERNTEAFF. V is TRBV6-5 and J is TRBJ1-1; D ambiguous. V was clipped by 4 bases and J by 1 base, with 16 bases between them. This CDR3 region has 16 residues. Germline CDR1 and CDR2: MNHEY and SVGAGI.